The 17 T cell receptor beta chains given below trace back to one sample, sequenced in a study of cytomegalovirus exposure and HLA in healthy donors (dated by TCRdb to the late 2010s). Libraries were prepared through the immunoSEQ multiplex PCR assay. Sourced from immuneACCESS, this table was stored by TCRdb with only in-frame sequences that have V and J called. A share of the clones is absent; for the studies checked, an unresolved V gene accounts for under half, and the remainder has no known explanation. This sample comprises about 240,000 clones, more than 75% of them detected only once. The ten largest clones take up around 1.2% of the sample. Sequenced input: PBMCs. The receptors derive from a woman younger than 45 in good health and CMV-seropositive.

This clone was counted once. The chain is built from TRBV18 and TRBJ2-2; possibly TRBD2 for D (5 bases). The germline V gene has CDR1 KGHSH and CDR2 LQKENI. V dropped 5 bases and J dropped 6 bases, with 13 bases sitting between them. The CDR3 extends over 14 amino acids. CDR3 in DNA: TGTGCCAGCTCAACTAGTTTAGAGGCCGGGGAGCTGTTTTTT. Amino acids: CASSTSLEAGELFF.

The chain has TRBV27 and TRBJ1-1, with a tentative D call TRBD1 (6 bases). V was shortened by 6 bases and J by 8 bases, with 16 bases between the two germline ends. The length of the CDR3 is 13 residues. Germline assignment: CDR1 MNHEY and CDR2 SMNVEV (reference sequence). CDR3 residues: CASSATPGTEAFF. The CDR3 region has the DNA TGTGCCAGCAGCGCAACCCCCGGGACAGAAGCTTTCTTT.

The gene calls are TRBV10-3 and TRBJ1-2; D is perhaps TRBD1 (5 bases). The germline CDR1 and CDR2 sequences are ENHRY and SYGVKD. Deletions cut 7 bases from V and 0 bases from J, with 15 bases between. The CDR3 loop spans 15 amino acids. The CDR3 coding sequence is TGTGCCATCACAGAGACAGCTACCACTAACTATGGCTACACCTTC. It codes for CAITETATTNYGYTF.

This chain joins TRBV27 and TRBJ2-1; possible D gene TRBD2, 6 bases. CDR1 is MNHEY and CDR2 is SMNVEV in the germline V gene (reference sequence). V lost 11 bases and J 6 bases, leaving 17 bases between the germline ends. This CDR3 spans 13 amino acids. This chain's CDR3 is CAPLEGVSNEQFF. The CDR3 bases are TGTGCCCCCCTGGAGGGAGTCTCCAATGAGCAGTTCTTC.

In this sample, this clone turned up once. The chain carries TRBV9 and TRBJ2-7; a possible D gene is TRBD2 (6 bases). The CDR3 has 13 residues. V shed 4 bases and J shed 1 base, with 9 bases lying between them. Germline CDR1 and CDR2: SGDLS and YYNGEE. This chain's CDR3 is CASSLGTSYEQYF. The DNA of the CDR3 is TGTGCCAGCAGCCTTGGGACTTCCTACGAGCAGTACTTC.

CDR3 coding DNA: TGTGCCAGCAGCTCCGTGGGACAGGGGATGCAGTTCTTC. Translation: CASSSVGQGMQFF. The chain has TRBV7-3 and TRBJ2-1; 10 bases fit TRBD1. V shed 4 bases, J shed 12 bases, and the junction held 6 bases outside the gene matches. The germline CDR1 and CDR2 sequences are SGHTA and FQGTGA. The length of the CDR3 is 13 residues.

This chain connects TRBV29-1 to TRBJ2-7; TRBD2 agrees at 14 bases. With V trimmed by 2 bases and J by 5 bases, 11 bases remained unmatched. The germline V gene encodes CDR1 SQVTM and CDR2 ANQGSEA. The CDR3 spans 17 residues. CDR3 region: CSVEREGGGLAGDEQYF. CDR3 nucleotides: TGCAGCGTTGAACGGGAGGGTGGGGGACTAGCGGGAGACGAGCAGTACTTC.

This clone was recorded a few times. The chain has TRBV10-3 and TRBJ1-2, with 9 bases lining up with TRBD1. The V gene's germline CDR1 is ENHRY and CDR2 SYGVKD. J was trimmed by 5 bases and V by 7 bases; bases with no gene match: 5. CDR3 length: 13 residues. CDR3 bases: TGTGCCATCATGGAGGACAGGGGATATGGCTACACCTTC. This sequence encodes CAIMEDRGYGYTF.

The chain has TRBV27 and TRBJ2-7, with D perhaps matching TRBD1 (5 bases). The CDR3 has 15 amino acids. V lost 6 bases and J 1 base, leaving 16 bases between the germline ends. Per germline, CDR1 MNHEY and CDR2 SMNVEV (reference sequence). CDR3 DNA: TGTGCCAGCAGCTTAGGGGCCCCTAGGTCCTACGAGCAGTACTTC. It specifies CASSLGAPRSYEQYF.

V and J are TRBV5-1 and TRBJ1-2; 10 nucleotides match TRBD1. This CDR3 has 19 amino acids. Losses at the gene ends were 2 bases for V and 8 bases for J; bases not matched to a gene: 21. CDR1 SGHRS and CDR2 YFSETQ come from the germline V gene. The CDR3 loop reads CASSFIGNRRGDRGGGYTF. The CDR3 DNA reads TGCGCCAGCAGCTTTATAGGTAATCGAAGAGGGGACAGGGGAGGGGGCTACACCTTC.

This clone was observed once. The chain is built from TRBV5-4 and TRBJ2-7, with TRBD2 identical over 12 bases. V dropped 4 bases and J dropped 6; count of bases not matched to a gene: 11. The germline V gene encodes CDR1 SGHNT and CDR2 YYREEE (reference sequence). The CDR3 runs to 16 residues. The CDR3, as DNA: TGTGCCAGCAGCCCGGACCGACTAGCGGGAGTCCCCGAGCAGTACTTC. Translating it yields CASSPDRLAGVPEQYF.

CDR3 DNA sequence: TGCGCCAGCAGCTTGGAGGGACTAGAGACCTACGAGCAGTACTTC. This translates into CASSLEGLETYEQYF. The chain couples TRBV5-1 to TRBJ2-7, with 8 bases that match TRBD2. Germline-derived CDR1 and CDR2 are SGHRS and YFSETQ. Unmatched junction bases numbered 4, after V lost 0 bases and J lost 2 bases. The length of the CDR3 is 15 residues. Based on the CDR3 plus reference TRBV5-1 and TRBJ2-7, the full variable domain is KAGVTQTPRYLIKTRGQQVTLSCSPISGHRSVSWYQQTPGQGLQFLFEYFSETQRNKGNFPGRFSGRQFSNSRSEMNVSTLELGDSALYLCASSLEGLETYEQYFGPGTRLTVT.

J is TRBJ1-2 and V is TRBV28; no clear D. V was shortened by 4 bases and J by 0 bases, with 6 bases between the two germline ends. The CDR3 length is 13 residues. CDR1 is MDHEN and CDR2 is SYDVKM in the germline V gene. The CDR3 DNA reads TGTGCCAGCAGTTCTACAGCTAACTATGGCTACACCTTC. Encoded protein: CASSSTANYGYTF.

The chain recombines TRBV14 with TRBJ1-2; 10 nucleotides match TRBD1. The CDR3 sequence is 16 residues long. Germline assignment: CDR1 SGHDN and CDR2 FVKESK. V was clipped by 3 bases and J by 4 bases; unmatched bases: 8. CDR3 in DNA: TGTGCCAGCAGCCAGGTTGGGACAGGGGAGGCCTATGGCTACACCTTC. This encodes CASSQVGTGEAYGYTF.

A few counts support this clone. This chain links TRBV5-8 with TRBJ2-7, with D unresolved. The V gene's germline CDR1 is SGHTS and CDR2 YDEGEE. The CDR3 is made up of 14 amino acids. The V end was cut by 1 base, the J end by 0 bases, with 8 bases between. In DNA, the CDR3 is TGTGCCAGCAGCTTGCATCCGAGCTCCTACGAGCAGTACTTC. Amino acid sequence: CASSLHPSSYEQYF.

A remark on this clone: The same CDR3 also results from other DNA sequences found in this sample. This chain links TRBV6-5 with TRBJ1-1; D remains unclear. The V and J ends lost 3 bases and 1 base respectively, with 6 bases between them. Germline V gene lookup returns CDR1 MNHEY and CDR2 SVGAGI. The CDR3 totals 13 residues. The CDR3 coding sequence is TGTGCCAGCAGTTATGGCAGGAACACTGAAGCTTTCTTT. Encoded protein: CASSYGRNTEAFF.

This clone was seen just once. The genes are TRBV4-1 and TRBJ2-2, with TRBD1 matching over 7 bases. The CDR3 consists of 18 residues. V lost 2 bases and J lost 7; bases outside the gene matches: 16. Germline V gene sequence: CDR1 MGHRA, CDR2 YSYEKL. CDR3 region: CASSQWVLDRERLGELFF. The CDR3 nucleotides read TGCGCCAGCAGCCAATGGGTTTTAGACAGGGAACGACTCGGGGAGCTGTTTTTT.